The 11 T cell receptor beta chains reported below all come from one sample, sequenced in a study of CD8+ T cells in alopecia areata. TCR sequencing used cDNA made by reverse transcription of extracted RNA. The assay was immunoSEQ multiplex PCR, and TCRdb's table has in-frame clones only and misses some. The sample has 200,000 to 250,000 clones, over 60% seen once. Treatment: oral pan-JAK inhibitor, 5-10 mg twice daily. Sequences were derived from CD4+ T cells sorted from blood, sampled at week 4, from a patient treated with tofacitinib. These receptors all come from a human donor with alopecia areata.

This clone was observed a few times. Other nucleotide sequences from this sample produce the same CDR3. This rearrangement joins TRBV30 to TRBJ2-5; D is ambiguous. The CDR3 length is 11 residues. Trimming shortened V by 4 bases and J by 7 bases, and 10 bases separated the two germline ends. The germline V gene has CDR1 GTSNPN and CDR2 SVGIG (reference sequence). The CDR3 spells CAWTGLGTQYF. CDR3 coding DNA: TGTGCCTGGACGGGTCTGGGGACCCAGTACTTC.

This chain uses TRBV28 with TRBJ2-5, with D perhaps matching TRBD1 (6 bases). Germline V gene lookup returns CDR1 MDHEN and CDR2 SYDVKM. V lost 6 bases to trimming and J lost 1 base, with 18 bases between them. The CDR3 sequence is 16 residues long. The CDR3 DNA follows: TGTGCCAGCAGCCAAGTCGGTACAGGGCCCCAAGAGACCCAGTACTTC. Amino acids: CASSQVGTGPQETQYF.

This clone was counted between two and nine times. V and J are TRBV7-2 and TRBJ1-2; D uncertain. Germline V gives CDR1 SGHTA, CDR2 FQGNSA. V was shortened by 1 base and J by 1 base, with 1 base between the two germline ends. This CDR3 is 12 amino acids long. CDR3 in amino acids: CASSLVNYGYTF. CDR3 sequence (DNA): TGTGCCAGCAGCTTAGTTAACTATGGCTACACCTTC.

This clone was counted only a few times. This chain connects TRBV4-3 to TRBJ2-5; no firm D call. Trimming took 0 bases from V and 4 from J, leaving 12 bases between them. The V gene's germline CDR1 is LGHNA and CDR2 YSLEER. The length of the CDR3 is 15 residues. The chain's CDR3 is CASSQELELPETQYF. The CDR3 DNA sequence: TGCGCCAGCAGCCAAGAATTAGAACTCCCAGAGACCCAGTACTTC.

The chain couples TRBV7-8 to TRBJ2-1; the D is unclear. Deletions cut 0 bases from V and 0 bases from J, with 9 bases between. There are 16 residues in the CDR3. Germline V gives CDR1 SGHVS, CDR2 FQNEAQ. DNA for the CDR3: TGTGCCAGCAGCTTAGCTAGTCCGAGCTCCTACAATGAGCAGTTCTTC. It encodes CASSLASPSSYNEQFF.

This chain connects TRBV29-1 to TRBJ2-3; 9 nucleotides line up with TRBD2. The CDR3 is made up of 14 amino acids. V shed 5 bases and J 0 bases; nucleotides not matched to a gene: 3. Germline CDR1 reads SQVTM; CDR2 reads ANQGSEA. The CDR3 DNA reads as TGCAGCGTTAGAACTAGCGGGAGCACAGATACGCAGTATTTT. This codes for CSVRTSGSTDTQYF.

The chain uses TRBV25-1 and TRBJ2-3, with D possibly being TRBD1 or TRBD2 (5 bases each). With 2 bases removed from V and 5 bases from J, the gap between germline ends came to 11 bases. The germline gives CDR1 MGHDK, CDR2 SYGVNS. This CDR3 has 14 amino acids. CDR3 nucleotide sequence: TGTGCCAGCAGTGAAGGGGGTACCCAAGATACGCAGTATTTT. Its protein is CASSEGGTQDTQYF.

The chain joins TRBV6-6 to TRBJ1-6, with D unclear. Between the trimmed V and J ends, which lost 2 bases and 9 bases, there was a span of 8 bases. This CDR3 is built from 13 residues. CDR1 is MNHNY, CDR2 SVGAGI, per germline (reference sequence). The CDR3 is CASSYPSGSPLHF. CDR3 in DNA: TGTGCCAGCAGTTACCCATCGGGTTCACCCCTCCACTTT.

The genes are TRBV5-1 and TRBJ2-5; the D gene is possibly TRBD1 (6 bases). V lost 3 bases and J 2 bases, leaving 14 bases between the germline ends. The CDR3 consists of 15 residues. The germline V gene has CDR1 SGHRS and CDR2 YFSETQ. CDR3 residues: CASSSYAGTQETQYF. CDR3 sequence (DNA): TGCGCCAGCAGCTCCTACGCCGGGACACAAGAGACCCAGTACTTC.

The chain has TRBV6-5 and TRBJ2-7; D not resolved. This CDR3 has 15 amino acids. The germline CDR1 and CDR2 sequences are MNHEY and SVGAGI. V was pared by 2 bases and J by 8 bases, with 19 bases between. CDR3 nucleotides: TGTGCCAGCAGTTACCCGGCCGGAGACACCCTCAAGCAGTACTTC. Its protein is CASSYPAGDTLKQYF.

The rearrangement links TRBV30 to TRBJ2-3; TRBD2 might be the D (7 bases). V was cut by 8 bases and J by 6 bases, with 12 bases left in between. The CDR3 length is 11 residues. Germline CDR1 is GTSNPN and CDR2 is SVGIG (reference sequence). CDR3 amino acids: CAREGGDTQYF. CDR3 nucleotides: TGTGCCCGTGAGGGGGGGGATACGCAGTATTTT. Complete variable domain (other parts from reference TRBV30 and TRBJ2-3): SQTIHQWPATLVQPVGSPLSLECTVEGTSNPNLYWYRQAAGRGLQLLFYSVGIGQISSEVPQNLSASRPQDRQFILSSKKLLLSDSGFYLCAREGGDTQYFGPGTRLTVL.